The present TCR beta chain was sequenced within a study of blood T cell repertoires in COVID-19. The CDR3 length is 18 residues. The V gene's germline CDR1 is SGHRS and CDR2 YFSETQ. After removal of 2 bases from V and 3 bases from J, the junction contained 11 bases not matched to a gene. Clones were read by immunoSEQ multiplex PCR, and TCRdb kept only the in-frame ones, dropping some. The sample holds some 340,000 clones, less than 90% seen once. The specimen sequenced was PBMCs or T cells enriched from blood (not recorded which). The chain uses TRBV5-1 and TRBJ2-3; 11 nucleotides match TRBD2. The origin of this receptor is a woman in her forties or fifties who had recovered from COVID-19. The CDR3 sequence is CASSFFSGGATVTDTQYF. The CDR3 nucleotides read TGCGCCAGCAGCTTCTTTAGCGGGGGGGCCACGGTGACAGATACGCAGTATTTT.